This T cell receptor beta chain comes out of a study of metastatic and nonmetastatic thyroid tumors. No patient had received any treatment before thyroid surgery. Trimming pared 9 bases from V and 0 bases from J, leaving 15 bases between. Germline V gene data show CDR1 as MNHEY and CDR2 as SMNVEV (reference sequence). CDR3 length equals 14 residues. This clone was counted ten times or more. MiXCR reprocessed the PCR reads for TCRdb. The sample includes about 18,000 clones, 20% to 25% seen only once; the top ten take about 17%. The sample taken for sequencing was tumor tissue. This rearrangement joins TRBV27 to TRBJ2-7, with D possibly being TRBD1 (6 bases). This TCR was sampled from a female donor with papillary thyroid cancer or a benign thyroid nodule (not recorded which). Some clones in this sample may be carry-over from other donors' samples. The CDR3 protein is CASAPGTSSYEQYF. The DNA of the CDR3 is TGTGCCAGTGCTCCCGGGACAAGCTCCTACGAGCAGTACTTC.